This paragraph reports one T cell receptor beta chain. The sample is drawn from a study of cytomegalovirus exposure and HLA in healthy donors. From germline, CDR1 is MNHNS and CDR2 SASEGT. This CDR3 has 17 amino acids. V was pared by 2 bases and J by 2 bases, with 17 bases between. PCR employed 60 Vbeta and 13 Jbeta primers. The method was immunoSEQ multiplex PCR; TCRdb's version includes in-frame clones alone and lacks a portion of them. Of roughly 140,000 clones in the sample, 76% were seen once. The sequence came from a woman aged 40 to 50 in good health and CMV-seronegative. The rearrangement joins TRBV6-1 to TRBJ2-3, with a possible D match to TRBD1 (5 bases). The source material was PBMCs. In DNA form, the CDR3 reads TGTGCCAGCAGTGAAAAGGAAGACAGTTTGTCCACAGATACGCAGTATTTT. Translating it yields CASSEKEDSLSTDTQYF.